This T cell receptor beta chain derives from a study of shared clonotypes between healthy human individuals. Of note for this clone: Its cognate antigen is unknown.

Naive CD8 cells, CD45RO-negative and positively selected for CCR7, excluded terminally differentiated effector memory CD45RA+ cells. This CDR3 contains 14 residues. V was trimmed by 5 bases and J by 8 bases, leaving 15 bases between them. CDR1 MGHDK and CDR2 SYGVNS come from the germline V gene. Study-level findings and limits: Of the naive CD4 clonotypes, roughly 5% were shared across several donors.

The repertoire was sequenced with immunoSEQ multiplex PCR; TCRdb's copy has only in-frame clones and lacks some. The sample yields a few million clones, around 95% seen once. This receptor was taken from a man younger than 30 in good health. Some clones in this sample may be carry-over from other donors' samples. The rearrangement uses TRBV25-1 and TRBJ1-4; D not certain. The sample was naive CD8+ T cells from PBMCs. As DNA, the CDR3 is TGTGCCAGCAGTCCCGGGTCTGGGCGGGAAAAACTGTTTTTT. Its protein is CASSPGSGREKLFF.